This T cell receptor (beta chain) was identified during a study of T cells expressing NK-cell markers. Whole-study context: Sequencing of TCR beta repertoires drew on sorted CD3+CD56+NKG2C+, CD3+CD56+NKG2C- and CD3+CD56-NKG2C+ T cells.

Notes on the study in general: Uncertainty persisted over the HCMV specificity of expanded NKG2C+ T cell clones. More than 5 donors showed dominant NKG2C+ clonotypes comprising about 1.0-7.5% of their CD8+ T cells.

The CDR3 sequence is 15 residues long. CDR1 and CDR2 from the germline V gene are SGHDT and YYEEEE. For this clonotype: As yet, its antigen is unknown.

TCR beta cDNA was generated via 5'RACE template switching incorporating UMIs. With the 5' RACE reads reprocessed, TCRdb shows one record per CDR3 protein and no DNA. In total, the table holds 550,000 to 600,000 distinct CDR3 sequences. Sequencing was carried out using blood T cells: a sorted CD56 or NKG2C T cell subset, CD4+ or CD8+ T cells, or bulk PBMC T cells (not recorded which). The chain links TRBV5-6 to TRBJ1-4; TCRdb's assignment of TRBD1 cannot be checked, as there is no DNA. The clonotype comes from a man aged 18 to 29 in good health. The CDR3 region is CASSLSRGLREKLFF.